The 10 T cell receptor beta chains below all came from one sample that was sequenced in a study of shared clonotypes between healthy human individuals. TCRdb keeps only in-frame clones here, not all; method: immunoSEQ multiplex PCR. The sample has 450,000 to 500,000 clones, roughly 80% seen once. The specimen was PBMCs. Source of these receptors: a middle-aged woman in good health. Some clones in this sample may be carry-over from other donors' samples.

V is TRBV4-1 and J is TRBJ2-3, with 10 positions matching TRBD1. Germline V gene data show CDR1 as MGHRA and CDR2 as YSYEKL. The CDR3 runs 15 residues. Losses at the gene ends were 2 bases for V and 5 bases for J; bases not matched to a gene: 4. The CDR3 nucleotides read TGCGCCAGCAGCCAATGGGGACAGGGGAAAGATACGCAGTATTTT. Its translation is CASSQWGQGKDTQYF.

This chain joins TRBV7-6 and TRBJ2-5; no reliable D call. The CDR3 is 11 amino acids. V was shortened by 2 bases and J by 5 bases, with 3 bases between the two germline ends. Looked up from germline, CDR1 is SGHVS and CDR2 is FNYEAQ. The CDR3: CASSLKETQYF. The CDR3 region has the DNA TGTGCCAGCAGCTTAAAGGAGACCCAGTACTTC.

The chain couples TRBV6-5 to TRBJ2-2; no firm D call. The V end was cut by 5 bases, the J end by 5 bases, with 9 bases between. The germline gives CDR1 MNHEY, CDR2 SVGAGI. The CDR3 runs 13 residues. The CDR3 is CASSPYRTGELFF. CDR3 nucleotides: TGTGCCAGCAGTCCCTATCGTACCGGGGAGCTGTTTTTT.

The rearrangement uses TRBV29-1 and TRBJ2-5, with 7 bases matching TRBD2. This CDR3 comprises 14 residues. V lost 4 bases, J lost 5 bases, and 10 bases stayed unmatched. Germline values: CDR1 SQVTM, CDR2 ANQGSEA. Written as DNA, the CDR3 is TGCAGCGTTGCCCCGGCGGGAGCCATTGAGACCCAGTACTTC. Amino acid sequence: CSVAPAGAIETQYF.

The rearrangement links TRBV7-9 to TRBJ1-1; no clear D. Germline CDR1 reads SEHNR; CDR2 reads FQNEAQ (reference sequence). The CDR3 length is 13 residues. Trimming cost V 6 bases and J 1 base, with 9 bases left between them. CDR3 in DNA: TGTGCCAGCAGTTACACAGAGAACACTGAAGCTTTCTTT. It encodes CASSYTENTEAFF.

This clone was detected once. This chain uses TRBV6-1 with TRBJ2-1, with D maybe TRBD1 (6 bases). Trimming removed 7 bases at V and 4 bases at J, with 11 bases between. CDR3 size: 13 residues. Germline V gene sequence: CDR1 MNHNS, CDR2 SASEGT. CDR3: CASNRDKYNEQFF. CDR3 bases: TGTGCCAGCAACCGGGACAAGTACAATGAGCAGTTCTTC.

The V gene is TRBV2, the J gene TRBJ2-1, with 8 bases aligning to TRBD1. This CDR3 has 16 residues. Unmatched junction bases numbered 15, after V lost 7 bases and J lost 7 bases. Per the germline V gene, CDR1 is SNHLY and CDR2 is FYNNEI. Here the CDR3 DNA reads TGTGCCAGCAAGCGGACGTTGGGACAGGCCAGGAATGAGCAGTTCTTC. The encoded protein is CASKRTLGQARNEQFF. The variable domain in full, with the rest retrieved from reference TRBV2 and TRBJ2-1, is EPEVTQTPSHQVTQMGQEVILRCVPISNHLYFYWYRQILGQKVEFLVSFYNNEISEKSEIFDDQFSVERPDGSNFTLKIRSTKLEDSAMYFCASKRTLGQARNEQFFGPGTRLTVL.

V usage is TRBV6-1 and J usage is TRBJ1-3; no clear D gene. V shed 2 bases and J shed 8 bases, with 16 bases lying between them. This CDR3 spans 15 amino acids. Germline loops: CDR1 MNHNS, CDR2 SASEGT. CDR3 DNA sequence: TGTGCCAGCAGTGAATTCTACGCCGGCGGAGACACCATATATTTT. This gives the protein CASSEFYAGGDTIYF.

Comment on this clone: Other DNA sequences of this sample code for an identical CDR3. The chain couples TRBV19 to TRBJ1-1; D might be TRBD1 (6 bases). Germline V gives CDR1 LNHDA, CDR2 SQIVND (reference sequence). V lost 4 bases and J lost 3, with 12 bases in between. The CDR3 is 14 residues long. The CDR3 coding sequence is TGTGCCAGTAGTACCGGGCAGGGGCACACTGAAGCTTTCTTT. Amino acids: CASSTGQGHTEAFF.

The chain links TRBV5-1 to TRBJ2-7; 7 positions match TRBD1. The CDR3 has 15 amino acids. V was pared by 3 bases and J by 5 bases, with 11 bases of the junction left unmatched. Germline CDR1 is SGHRS and CDR2 is YFSETQ. The DNA of the CDR3 is TGCGCCAGCAGCTCCCCCCGACAGGGCCCCCACGAGCAGTACTTC. It specifies CASSSPRQGPHEQYF. The variable domain in full, completed from reference TRBV5-1 and TRBJ2-7, reads KAGVTQTPRYLIKTRGQQVTLSCSPISGHRSVSWYQQTPGQGLQFLFEYFSETQRNKGNFPGRFSGRQFSNSRSEMNVSTLELGDSALYLCASSSPRQGPHEQYFGPGTRLTVT.